The clone carrying this T cell receptor beta chain was counted many times. This sample was included in a study of T cells after yellow fever vaccination. Study-level information: Fractions of low cell number were prepared using SMART-Seq v4 Ultra Low Input.

The CDR3 spans 13 residues. Looked up from germline, CDR1 is SGHRS and CDR2 is YFSETQ. V lost 3 bases, J lost 5 bases, and 4 bases stayed unmatched. 5'RACE template switching added a universal primer site and UMIs to TCR cDNA. Each CDR3 protein gets one entry after TCRdb re-called the 5' RACE reads with MiXCR. The table has some 350,000 distinct CDR3 sequences, 6.2% seen once; the top ten hold approximately 16%. The specimen was PBMCs, collected 5 days after the yellow fever booster vaccination. This sequence was found in a man younger than 40 who received the YFV17D yellow fever vaccine. The V and J genes are TRBV5-1 and TRBJ2-5; 7 bases line up with TRBD1. The CDR3 loop is CASSYRGVETQYF. For the CDR3, the DNA is TGCGCCAGCAGCTACAGGGGCGTGGAGACCCAGTACTTC.